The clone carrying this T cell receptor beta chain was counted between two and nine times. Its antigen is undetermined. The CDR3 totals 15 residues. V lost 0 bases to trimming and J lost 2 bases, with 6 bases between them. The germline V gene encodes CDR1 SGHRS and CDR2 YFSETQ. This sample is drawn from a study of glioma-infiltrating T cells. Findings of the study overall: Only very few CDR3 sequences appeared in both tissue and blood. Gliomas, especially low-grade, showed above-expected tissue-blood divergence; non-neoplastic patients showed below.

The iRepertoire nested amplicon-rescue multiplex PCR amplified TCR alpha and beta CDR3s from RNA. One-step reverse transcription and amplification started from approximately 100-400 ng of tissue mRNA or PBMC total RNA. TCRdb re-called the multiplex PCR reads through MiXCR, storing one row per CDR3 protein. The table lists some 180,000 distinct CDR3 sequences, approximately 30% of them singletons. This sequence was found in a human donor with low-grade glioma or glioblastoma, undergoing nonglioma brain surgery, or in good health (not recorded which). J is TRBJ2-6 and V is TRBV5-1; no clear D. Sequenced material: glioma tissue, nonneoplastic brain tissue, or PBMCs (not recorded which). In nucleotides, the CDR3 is TGCGCCAGCAGCTTGGACCAGCCTGGGGCCAACGTCCTGACTTTC. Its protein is CASSLDQPGANVLTF.